The T cell receptor (beta chain) described here comes from a study of CD8 T cells in ankylosing spondylitis. The table lists this clonotype with many counts. What it binds is unknown. In TCRdb, the 5' RACE reads were re-called with MiXCR into one record per CDR3 protein. Of roughly 150,000 distinct CDR3 sequences detected, just under 7.5% appear once; the ten largest clones hold around 11%. This CDR3 is built from 16 residues. Trimming removed 5 bases at V and 1 base at J, with 17 bases between. The germline CDR1 and CDR2 sequences are MDHEN and SYDVKM. General study findings and limits: Disease-linked clones, CD8+, were relatively rare in peripheral blood.

Material: blood, either unsorted or a sorted T cell fraction (not recorded which). This TCR derives from a female donor with ankylosing spondylitis or in good health (not recorded which). The rearrangement uses TRBV28 and TRBJ1-1, with a possible D match to TRBD1 (5 bases). The CDR3 coding sequence is TGTGCCAGCAGTCCCCCAGGGTTGAACAGGAACACTGAAGCTTTCTTT. Amino acids: CASSPPGLNRNTEAFF.